The 9 T cell receptor beta chains below were found in one sample sequenced in a study of blood T cell repertoires in COVID-19. Here immunoSEQ multiplex PCR was the method, and the copy in TCRdb shows in-frame clones only, minus some. The table shows 210,000 or so clones, with around 86% occurring only once. The material sequenced was peripheral blood. These receptors originate from a man aged 35 to 55 with acute or convalescent COVID-19.

The chain joins TRBV27 to TRBJ1-1; D is ambiguous. The CDR3 spans 13 residues. Trimming left V 2 bases short and J 8 bases short, with 12 bases between. The germline CDR1 and CDR2 sequences are MNHEY and SMNVEV (reference sequence). CDR3 DNA: TGTGCCAGCAGTTTAGGGCCACCCTCGGAAGCTTTCTTT. This encodes CASSLGPPSEAFF.

The chain joins TRBV5-6 to TRBJ1-1, with D possibly being TRBD1 (6 bases). CDR1 SGHDT and CDR2 YYEEEE come from the germline V gene. V lost 3 bases, J lost 5 bases, and 11 bases lay in between. The length of the CDR3 is 13 residues. The CDR3 region has the DNA TGTGCCAGCAGCTACACAGGGAGAACTGAAGCTTTCTTT. It is translated as CASSYTGRTEAFF. The entire variable domain, with the rest obtained from reference TRBV5-6 and TRBJ1-1, is as follows: DAGVTQSPTHLIKTRGQQVTLRCSPKSGHDTVSWYQQALGQGPQFIFQYYEEEERQRGNFPDRFSGHQFPNYSSELNVNALLLGDSALYLCASSYTGRTEAFFGQGTRLTVV.

This clone was seen a handful of times. The chain has TRBV19 and TRBJ1-1; 8 nucleotides agree with TRBD1. The J segment lost 1 base and the V segment lost 10 bases, leaving 8 bases of the junction unmatched. Germline V gene lookup returns CDR1 LNHDA and CDR2 SQIVND (reference sequence). The CDR3 covers 14 residues. CDR3 amino acids: CATRTGQGNTEAFF. The CDR3 DNA reads as TGTGCCACCCGGACAGGGCAGGGGAACACTGAAGCTTTCTTT.

With regard to this clone: The junction shows a germline mismatch at one end, possibly a read error. This chain joins TRBV28 and TRBJ2-7; the match to TRBD2 covers 8 bases. The CDR3 consists of 14 residues. The germline V gene encodes CDR1 MDHEN and CDR2 SYDVKM. Here the CDR3 reads CASSLSGGVRIQNF. The CDR3 DNA reads TGTGCCAGCAGTTTATCGGGAGGGGTACGGATCCAGAACTTC.

The genes are TRBV19 and TRBJ2-3, with 9 bases fitting TRBD1. Germline trimming cut 1 base from V and 5 bases from J; bases unmatched to any gene: 4. The germline V gene encodes CDR1 LNHDA and CDR2 SQIVND (reference sequence). The CDR3 length is 15 residues. The CDR3 nucleotides read TGTGCCAGTAGTATAGTTGGGGACAGGGAAGATACGCAGTATTTT. Its protein is CASSIVGDREDTQYF.

In its sample, this clone was seen a few times. V and J are TRBV12-2 and TRBJ2-2; the table's D gene call, TRBD1, was not cross checked with the DNA. TRBV12-2 counts as a pseudogene. CDR3 length: 14 residues. CDR3 DNA sequence: TGTGCAAGTCGCTTATGGGCCCGCCCCGGGGAGCTGTTTTTT. As protein: CASRLWARPGELFF.

The chain joins TRBV12-3 or TRBV12-4 to TRBJ1-1, with D unclear. Trimming pared 7 bases from V and 5 bases from J, leaving 8 bases between. CDR3 length equals 11 residues. The CDR3 DNA reads TGTGCCAGCACCCTCCGGACTGAAGCTTTCTTT. It yields the protein CASTLRTEAFF.

This clone has a single count. The chain employs TRBV10-1 and TRBJ2-1; 9 nucleotides match TRBD2. This CDR3 is built from 16 residues. The ends lost 3 bases at V and 0 bases at J; junction bases unmatched: 3. Germline lookup yields CDR1 WNHNN and CDR2 SYGVQD (reference sequence). The CDR3: CASSDGRGGSYNEQFF. The CDR3 nucleotides read TGCGCCAGCAGTGATGGGCGGGGGGGCTCCTACAATGAGCAGTTCTTC.

CDR3 protein: CASTGYNEQFF. The DNA of the CDR3 is TGTGCCAGTACGGGTTACAATGAGCAGTTCTTC. The chain couples TRBV19 to TRBJ2-1; no clear D. Germline V lookup: CDR1 LNHDA, CDR2 SQIVND (reference sequence). This CDR3 region has 11 residues. V was shortened by 7 bases and J by 4 bases, with 5 bases between the two germline ends.